The next 22 T cell receptor beta chains were all read from a single sample in a study of T cells after yellow fever vaccination. TCRdb re-called the 5' RACE reads through MiXCR, storing one row per CDR3 protein. Of nearly 550,000 distinct CDR3 sequences listed, about 19% are singletons. The specimen comprised PBMCs, sampled 15 days after the yellow fever booster vaccination. The receptors stem from a man in his thirties or forties who received the YFV17D yellow fever vaccine.

This clonotype was counted a few times. V is TRBV5-1 and J is TRBJ2-5; TRBD1 matches at 9 bases. The J segment lost 0 bases and the V segment lost 3 bases, leaving 3 bases of the junction unmatched. Germline loops: CDR1 SGHRS, CDR2 YFSETQ. This CDR3 is 15 amino acids long. CDR3 bases: TGCGCCAGCAGCTACCGGGACAGGGACCAAGAGACCCAGTACTTC. Translation: CASSYRDRDQETQYF.

The chain combines TRBV10-3 with TRBJ1-5; the D is unclear. Trimming shortened V by 4 bases and J by 0 bases, and 7 bases separated the two germline ends. The CDR3 contains 14 residues. Germline CDR1 and CDR2: ENHRY and SYGVKD. The CDR3 DNA sequence: TGTGCCATCAGTGTTACGGGTAGCAATCAGCCCCAGCATTTT. This codes for CAISVTGSNQPQHF.

The chain carries TRBV29-1 and TRBJ2-7, with a weak D call TRBD2 (7 bases). This CDR3 comprises 11 residues. V lost 7 bases, J lost 3 bases, and 10 bases lay in between. Germline V gene data show CDR1 as SQVTM and CDR2 as ANQGSEA. CDR3 region: CSAGEGYEQYF. Here the CDR3 DNA reads TGCAGCGCAGGGGAGGGCTACGAGCAGTACTTC.

The table lists this clonotype with a few counts. V gene TRBV6-1 combines with J gene TRBJ2-3; D perhaps matches TRBD2 (6 bases). The CDR3 contains 16 residues. Germline CDR1 reads MNHNS; CDR2 reads SASEGT. Trimming shortened V by 4 bases and J by 0 bases, and 14 bases separated the two germline ends. CDR3 nucleotides: TGTGCCAGCAGTGTTCAAAGCGGGCTGAGCACAGATACGCAGTATTTT. Amino acids: CASSVQSGLSTDTQYF.

This clonotype was seen a handful of times. V gene TRBV19 combines with J gene TRBJ2-1; 8 nucleotides agree with TRBD2. Trimming removed 5 bases from V and 0 bases from J; junction bases left unmatched: 15. Looked up from germline, CDR1 is LNHDA and CDR2 is SQIVND (reference sequence). There are 19 residues in the CDR3. DNA for the CDR3: TGTGCCAGTAGTTCCCCCCGTGGTGGTAGCGGGGACTCCTACAATGAGCAGTTCTTC. Translation gives CASSSPRGGSGDSYNEQFF. Full variable domain (rest looked up from reference TRBV19 and TRBJ2-1): DGGITQSPKYLFRKEGQNVTLSCEQNLNHDAMYWYRQDPGQGLRLIYYSQIVNDFQKGDIAEGYSVSREKKESFPLTVTSAQKNPTAFYLCASSSPRGGSGDSYNEQFFGPGTRLTVL.

This clonotype was detected ten times or more. The rearrangement links TRBV10-2 to TRBJ2-7, with D unresolved. This CDR3 contains 11 residues. V was cut by 4 bases and J by 6 bases, with 7 bases left in between. Germline loops: CDR1 WSHSY, CDR2 SAAADI. CDR3 amino acids: CASSVGGEQYF. As DNA, the CDR3 is TGCGCCAGCAGTGTTGGTGGCGAGCAGTACTTC.

This clonotype was counted only a few times. The rearrangement links TRBV20-1 to TRBJ2-3; D remains ambiguous. Germline loops: CDR1 DFQATT, CDR2 SNEGSKA (reference sequence). This CDR3 region has 17 residues. Trimming removed 0 bases at V and 3 bases at J, with 19 bases between. Here the CDR3 DNA reads TGCAGTGCTAGAGATCGAGGTGGTGGAGACCTTACAGATACGCAGTATTTT. The encoded protein is CSARDRGGGDLTDTQYF.

The chain uses TRBV13 and TRBJ2-5; D is uncertain. Germline CDR1 PRHDT, CDR2 FYEKMQ (reference sequence). V gave up 5 bases and J gave up 5 bases, with 15 bases separating them. The CDR3 is 14 residues long. This CDR3 is CASSPGPSRETQYF. CDR3 in DNA: TGTGCCAGCAGCCCCGGGCCCTCTAGGGAGACCCAGTACTTC.

This clonotype has just a few counts. The chain joins TRBV20-1 to TRBJ2-1, with 8 nucleotides matching TRBD2. With V trimmed by 3 bases and J by 3 bases, 16 bases remained unmatched. The CDR3 has 18 residues. From germline, CDR1 is DFQATT and CDR2 SNEGSKA (reference sequence). Here the CDR3 DNA reads TGCAGTGCTAGGATTGGGCGGGGGGCACTAGGAAACTACAATGAGCAGTTCTTC. This codes for CSARIGRGALGNYNEQFF.

This clonotype showed up just a few times. The chain links TRBV20-1 to TRBJ2-1, with 10 nucleotides matching TRBD2. The V and J ends lost 2 bases and 4 bases, in that order; junction bases with no gene match: 8. There are 16 residues in the CDR3. Looked up from germline, CDR1 is DFQATT and CDR2 is SNEGSKA (reference sequence). In nucleotides, the CDR3 is TGCAGTGCTAGAAATGTAGAAGCGGGAGGGTACAATGAGCAGTTCTTC. Translated, it gives CSARNVEAGGYNEQFF.

The chain uses TRBV7-2 and TRBJ2-7, with 9 bases aligning to TRBD2. This CDR3 is 17 amino acids long. The germline gives CDR1 SGHTA, CDR2 FQGNSA. The trim removed 0 bases at V and 2 bases at J, leaving 8 bases unmatched. CDR3 loop: CASSLAIQPSGAYEQYF. The CDR3 nucleotides read TGTGCCAGCAGCTTAGCCATACAGCCTAGCGGGGCCTACGAGCAGTACTTC.

This clonotype was recorded a few times. The V gene is TRBV20-1, the J gene TRBJ2-7; TRBD1 agrees at 9 bases. The V gene's germline CDR1 is DFQATT and CDR2 SNEGSKA (reference sequence). V dropped 6 bases and J dropped 7; count of bases not matched to a gene: 4. The CDR3 is made up of 11 amino acids. CDR3 protein: CSAETGGEQYF. The CDR3 region has the DNA TGCAGTGCCGAGACAGGGGGGGAGCAGTACTTC.

This clonotype occurred many times. The chain couples TRBV20-1 to TRBJ2-4, with TRBD2 as a possible D gene (5 bases). Germline lookup yields CDR1 DFQATT and CDR2 SNEGSKA (reference sequence). The CDR3 extends over 13 amino acids. V dropped 7 bases and J dropped 6 bases, with 16 bases sitting between them. The DNA for the CDR3 is TGCAGTGTCCCCCGACCGGCGGGAAACATTCAGTACTTC. Encoded protein: CSVPRPAGNIQYF.

The chain has TRBV5-1 and TRBJ2-7; TRBD1 is a possible D gene (6 bases). This CDR3 is built from 17 residues. V was trimmed by 0 bases and J by 1 base, leaving 17 bases between them. Per germline, CDR1 SGHRS and CDR2 YFSETQ. The CDR3 sequence is CASSLVGTGRGSYEQYF. In DNA, the CDR3 is TGCGCCAGCAGCTTGGTTGGTACGGGCAGGGGTTCCTACGAGCAGTACTTC.

This clonotype was counted only a few times. The V call is TRBV10-3, the J call TRBJ2-3; unclear D gene. The CDR3 is made up of 10 amino acids. Trimming removed 8 bases from V and 5 bases from J, with 5 bases in between. Per germline, CDR1 ENHRY and CDR2 SYGVKD. CDR3: CAIGGDTQYF. The CDR3 coding sequence is TGTGCCATCGGTGGAGATACGCAGTATTTT.

This clonotype was recorded a few times. The chain uses TRBV25-1 and TRBJ2-5; possibly TRBD1 or TRBD2 for D (5 bases each). V was cut by 1 base and J by 2 bases, with 11 bases left in between. Per germline, CDR1 MGHDK and CDR2 SYGVNS. The CDR3 runs to 15 residues. The CDR3 reads CASSEWDGQQETQYF. DNA for the CDR3: TGTGCCAGCAGTGAATGGGACGGCCAACAAGAGACCCAGTACTTC.

This clonotype has more than one count but fewer than ten. The chain employs TRBV14 and TRBJ1-1; no definite D call. V dropped 11 bases and J dropped 1 base, with 8 bases sitting between them. Germline V gene lookup returns CDR1 SGHDN and CDR2 FVKESK. The CDR3 sequence is 11 residues long. The CDR3, as DNA: TGTGCCTCACAAGGGAACACTGAAGCTTTCTTT. It encodes CASQGNTEAFF.

The chain joins TRBV24-1 to TRBJ2-3; the D gene is possibly TRBD2 (5 bases). Trimming took off 3 bases at V and 4 bases at J, with 10 bases between the two ends. The CDR3 is 14 residues long. The germline CDR1 and CDR2 sequences are KGHDR and SFDVKD. CDR3 protein: CATSDPGMADTQYF. The CDR3 DNA sequence: TGTGCCACCAGTGATCCCGGGATGGCAGATACGCAGTATTTT.

This clonotype was seen more than once but under ten times. The chain has TRBV25-1 and TRBJ2-2, with 7 bases identical to TRBD1. J gave up 6 bases and V 0 bases, and 7 bases lay outside the gene matches. Germline V CDR1 and CDR2: MGHDK, SYGVNS. This CDR3 is built from 16 residues. DNA of the CDR3: TGTGCCAGCAGTGAATACGGGACAGTTCGTCCCGGGGAGCTGTTTTTT. Translated, it gives CASSEYGTVRPGELFF.

The table lists this clonotype with a few counts. The V gene is TRBV5-1, the J gene TRBJ2-5, with D unclear. Per germline, CDR1 SGHRS and CDR2 YFSETQ. V gave up 0 bases and J gave up 5 bases, with 11 bases separating them. The CDR3 is made up of 14 amino acids. The CDR3 bases are TGCGCCAGCAGCTTGGTAACTCCCCGGGAGACCCAGTACTTC. It codes for CASSLVTPRETQYF.

This chain joins TRBV20-1 and TRBJ1-5; D not resolved. The CDR3 totals 14 residues. V was pared by 2 bases and J by 1 base, with 9 bases between. Germline-derived CDR1 and CDR2 are DFQATT and SNEGSKA (reference sequence). CDR3 coding DNA: TGCAGTGCTAGACAGGAGATCAGCAATCAGCCCCAGCATTTT. It translates to CSARQEISNQPQHF.

This chain links TRBV7-2 with TRBJ2-7, with 10 bases fitting TRBD1. Germline V gene data show CDR1 as SGHTA and CDR2 as FQGNSA. The ends lost 4 bases at V and 3 bases at J; junction bases unmatched: 9. CDR3 length equals 16 residues. The chain's CDR3 is CASSYHSTGGFYEQYF. Written as DNA, the CDR3 is TGTGCCAGCAGCTACCACTCGACAGGGGGCTTCTACGAGCAGTACTTC. The whole variable domain, remainder taken from reference TRBV7-2 and TRBJ2-7, is GAGVSQSPSNKVTEKGKDVELRCDPISGHTALYWYRQSLGQGLEFLIYFQGNSAPDKSGLPSDRFSAERTGGSVSTLTIQRTQQEDSAVYLCASSYHSTGGFYEQYFGPGTRLTVT.